Listed here are 15 T cell receptor beta chains from one sample, sequenced in a study of blood T cell repertoires in COVID-19. Sequenced by immunoSEQ multiplex PCR; TCRdb stores in-frame clones only, minus some. The sample records fewer than 350,000 clones, 70% to 90% being singletons. Sequences were obtained from peripheral blood. The receptors were sampled from a woman aged 25 to 39 with COVID-19, enrolled during active disease.

V gene TRBV7-2 combines with J gene TRBJ2-3, with TRBD2 as a possible D gene (5 bases). V was pared by 6 bases and J by 1 base, with 23 bases between. There are 18 residues in the CDR3. Germline V lookup: CDR1 SGHTA, CDR2 FQGNSA. The CDR3 DNA reads as TGTGCCAGCAGTAACCAGCCGAGACTACGGTCGGGCACAGATACGCAGTATTTT. Its translation is CASSNQPRLRSGTDTQYF.

V is TRBV30 and J is TRBJ1-4; D may be TRBD1 (5 bases). The germline V gene encodes CDR1 GTSNPN and CDR2 SVGIG (reference sequence). The CDR3 is 15 amino acids. Trimming took off 3 bases at V and 4 bases at J, with 15 bases between the two ends. In DNA form, the CDR3 reads TGTGCCTGGAGCCAAGAAGGGGTAAATAATGAAAAACTGTTTTTT. This encodes CAWSQEGVNNEKLFF.

This chain connects TRBV5-1 to TRBJ2-7, with 12 nucleotides matching TRBD1. The CDR3 is 13 amino acids. CDR1 is SGHRS and CDR2 is YFSETQ in the germline V gene. Unmatched junction bases numbered 2, after V lost 4 bases and J lost 6 bases. CDR3 amino acids: CASSGDRGLEQYF. The CDR3 DNA sequence: TGCGCCAGCAGCGGGGACAGGGGGCTCGAGCAGTACTTC. Based on the CDR3 plus reference TRBV5-1 and TRBJ2-7, the full variable domain is KAGVTQTPRYLIKTRGQQVTLSCSPISGHRSVSWYQQTPGQGLQFLFEYFSETQRNKGNFPGRFSGRQFSNSRSEMNVSTLELGDSALYLCASSGDRGLEQYFGPGTRLTVT.

Note on this clone: Within the sample, other DNA sequences also encode this same CDR3. The rearrangement joins TRBV19 to TRBJ2-2; D is undetermined. CDR3 length: 13 amino acids. Deletions cut 1 base from V and 5 bases from J, with 5 bases between. Germline values: CDR1 LNHDA, CDR2 SQIVND (reference sequence). Here the CDR3 DNA reads TGTGCCAGTAGTATAGTCCCAACCGGGGAGCTGTTTTTT. Translating it yields CASSIVPTGELFF.

The chain has TRBV5-1 and TRBJ2-1; 9 bases fit TRBD1. Trimming at V came to 4 bases and at J to 12 bases, leaving 5 bases not matched to a gene. CDR3 length: 12 residues. The germline V gene has CDR1 SGHRS and CDR2 YFSETQ. The CDR3 here is CASSTDRGSQFF. The CDR3 DNA sequence: TGCGCCAGCAGCACGGACAGGGGCTCGCAGTTCTTC. Based on the CDR3 plus reference TRBV5-1 and TRBJ2-1, the full variable domain is KAGVTQTPRYLIKTRGQQVTLSCSPISGHRSVSWYQQTPGQGLQFLFEYFSETQRNKGNFPGRFSGRQFSNSRSEMNVSTLELGDSALYLCASSTDRGSQFFGPGTRLTVL.

The table lists this clone with a few counts. The chain links TRBV21-1 to TRBJ1-5; TRBD1 is taken as the D call from the table, unchecked against the DNA. TRBV21-1 represents a pseudogene. The length of the CDR3 is 15 residues. DNA of the CDR3: TGTGCCAGCAGCTCCCCGAGGGGGTTGAATCAGCCCCAGCATTTT. Its translation is CASSSPRGLNQPQHF.

This chain connects TRBV7-9 to TRBJ2-5; D unresolved. This CDR3 region has 13 residues. The germline V gene encodes CDR1 SEHNR and CDR2 FQNEAQ (reference sequence). V was pared by 8 bases and J by 4 bases, with 14 bases between. The CDR3 nucleotides are TGTGCCAGCTCCTCGGTGTCCGGAGAGACCCAGTACTTC. Protein sequence: CASSSVSGETQYF.

This clone appeared once. The chain combines TRBV27 with TRBJ1-1; tentatively, D is TRBD1 (5 bases). Trimming pared 6 bases from V and 1 base from J, leaving 6 bases between. The CDR3 has 12 residues. In germline, CDR1 is MNHEY, CDR2 SMNVEV (reference sequence). CDR3 residues: CASSDRNTEAFF. Written as DNA, the CDR3 is TGTGCCAGCAGCGACAGGAACACTGAAGCTTTCTTT.

This sequence joins TRBV5-4 and TRBJ2-3; D call uncertain. Deletions cut 4 bases from V and 7 bases from J, with 13 bases between. The CDR3 has 13 residues. Germline CDR1 is SGHNT and CDR2 is YYREEE (reference sequence). DNA for the CDR3: TGTGCCAGCAGCCCCCAGAACTATAATACGCAGTATTTT. This codes for CASSPQNYNTQYF. The full variable domain, completed using reference TRBV5-4 and TRBJ2-3, is ETGVTQSPTHLIKTRGQQVTLRCSSQSGHNTVSWYQQALGQGPQFIFQYYREEENGRGNFPPRFSGLQFPNYSSELNVNALELDDSALYLCASSPQNYNTQYFGPGTRLTVL.

This chain joins TRBV19 and TRBJ2-2, with TRBD1 matching over 9 bases. Germline CDR1 is LNHDA and CDR2 is SQIVND (reference sequence). This CDR3 is built from 15 residues. Losses at the gene ends were 11 bases for V and 1 base for J; bases not matched to a gene: 8. The chain's CDR3 is CASSGTGWNTGELFF. CDR3 nucleotides: TGTGCCTCGTCCGGGACAGGGTGGAACACCGGGGAGCTGTTTTTT.

The rearrangement links TRBV6-6 to TRBJ2-1, with TRBD1 identical over 7 bases. The CDR3 spans 15 residues. V was clipped by 7 bases and J by 0 bases; unmatched bases: 6. The germline CDR1 and CDR2 sequences are MNHNY and SVGAGI (reference sequence). CDR3 coding DNA: TGTGCCAGCACCCTACAGGGGAGCTCCTACAATGAGCAGTTCTTC. Amino acid sequence: CASTLQGSSYNEQFF.

J is TRBJ1-1 and V is TRBV18, with D possibly being TRBD1 (6 bases). This CDR3 has 15 amino acids. V was cut by 2 bases and J by 3 bases, with 13 bases left in between. Germline-derived CDR1 and CDR2 are KGHSH and LQKENI. In DNA, the CDR3 is TGTGCCAGCTCACCATCGGGAGGGGGAGACACTGAAGCTTTCTTT. Protein: CASSPSGGGDTEAFF.

The chain uses TRBV28 and TRBJ2-1, with 8 bases that match TRBD2. CDR1 MDHEN and CDR2 SYDVKM come from the germline V gene. The V segment lost 7 bases and the J segment 5 bases; nucleotides outside the gene matches: 4. The CDR3 is 13 residues long. The CDR3 loop reads CASTGGTNNEQFF. The CDR3 DNA sequence: TGTGCCAGCACGGGGGGGACTAACAATGAGCAGTTCTTC.

The chain links TRBV11-2 to TRBJ1-4; TRBD1 agrees at 7 bases. V was clipped by 6 bases and J by 7 bases; unmatched bases: 17. This CDR3 has 17 residues. Per germline, CDR1 SGHAT and CDR2 FQNNGV. The CDR3 DNA reads as TGTGCCAGCAGACTCGGGGATAGGGGGCGACGGGGTGAAAAACTGTTTTTT. Residues: CASRLGDRGRRGEKLFF.

This chain joins TRBV18 and TRBJ1-1; possible D gene TRBD1, 5 bases. The CDR3 runs to 15 residues. The V end was cut by 0 bases, the J end by 2 bases, with 10 bases between. CDR1 is KGHSH, CDR2 LQKENI, per germline. The CDR3, as DNA: TGTGCCAGCTCACCACCGGGGCGGCCAAACACTGAAGCTTTCTTT. Translated: CASSPPGRPNTEAFF.